This T cell receptor (beta chain) was found in a study of T cell responses to AZD1222 COVID-19 vaccine (dated by TCRdb to the early 2020s). General notes on the study: AZD1222 recipients with second doses at about 4 weeks or about 12 weeks were pooled, because spike-specific TCR depth and breadth did not differ between schedules. A total of 233 trial participants underwent TCR sequencing, of whom 207 had received two doses of AZD1222 and approximately 25 had received two doses of the MenACWY control vaccine. Trial participants were enrolled by age into subgroups of 18-55, 56-69 and 70-plus years, and 148, 28 and 57 TCR-sequenced participants, respectively, were included in these subgroups.

General study outcomes and caveats: The 56-69-year group was small, and its depth increase did not reach significance, likely because of low power. Participants were mostly white British, with more females than males. The authors suggested clonal diversity may have been underestimated. Reportedly, close to half of the unique spike-specific TCRs recognized epitopes lying outside the regions that are mutated in the B.1.351 and B.1.1.7 variants. The vaccine-associated CD4 TCRs covered the entire spike protein, and the dominant responses fell in regions 160-218 and 743-854. Because no samples from the day 14 peak response were available, repertoires could be characterized only after the peak T cell response. Spike-specific TCR breadth and depth rose significantly after two AZD1222 doses compared with day 0 and with MenACWY recipients. Conclusions about previously exposed vaccinees were limited because only six AZD1222 recipients were SARS-CoV-2 seropositive at baseline.

Comment on this clone: The antigen it binds to is not known. No quality values exist for individual bases; no much larger clone is one base distant.

At the junction V is shortened by 5 bases and J by 1 base; bases outside the gene matches: 7. CDR1 and CDR2, looked up from the germline V gene (reference sequence), are MNHNY and SVGAGI. The CDR3 goes from the cysteine to the phenylalanine over 16 residues. The read is trimmed to its CDR3 DNA, 48 bases read in frame from base 1. The meaning of the sample's time point label: baseline before first vaccination. Vaccinee samples came from UK trials COV001 and COV002, including a single-blind randomized controlled phase 2/3 trial of AZD1222 (ChAdOx1 nCoV-19) in healthy adults. For TCRbeta chain sequencing, PBMC samples were collected from trial participants at day 0 and at day 28 after the second dose. The CDR3 regions of human TCRbeta chains were analyzed by immunosequencing. Per the source publication's procedure: Repertoire TCRs were matched against a reference library of SARS-CoV-2-specific TCRs generated with the MIRA antigen-specificity platform. Breadth meant the fraction of unique TCRs that were SARS-CoV-2-associated, whereas depth meant the fraction of total T cells that were SARS-CoV-2-associated. Using the MIRA data, every spike-specific TCR was mapped to the spike region that the TCR reacted to and assigned to either a CD4 or a CD8 class. Log10-transformed breadth and depth values were compared by one-way ANOVA with Sidak's multiple comparisons tests. TCRdb's version of the immuneACCESS table is confined to in-frame rearrangements and falls short of the full clone set. An unresolved V gene accounts for under half of the shortfall where checked; the remainder is of unknown origin. V, J and clone size are those of that table, while D and trimming were read from the DNA. This sample gives around 130,000 clones in total; around 94% of them show up just once. Together, the top ten hold approximately 6.3% of the sample.

This sample comprised peripheral blood, obtained on day 0 of AZD1222 vaccination. The chain couples TRBV6-6 to TRBJ2-5; TRBD2 agrees with 10 junctional bases. This receptor was taken from an adult in good health. The CDR3 sequence is CASSRVAGGPQETQYF. The DNA is as follows: TGTGCCAGCAGTCGAGTAGCGGGAGGACCCCAAGAGACCCAGTACTTC.